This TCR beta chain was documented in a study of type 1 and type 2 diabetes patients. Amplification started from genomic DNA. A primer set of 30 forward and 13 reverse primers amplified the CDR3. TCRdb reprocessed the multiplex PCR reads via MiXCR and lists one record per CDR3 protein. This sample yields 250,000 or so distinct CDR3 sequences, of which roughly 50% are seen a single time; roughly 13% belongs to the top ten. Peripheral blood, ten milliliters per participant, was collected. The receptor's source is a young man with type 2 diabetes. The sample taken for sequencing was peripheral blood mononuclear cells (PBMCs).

The chain's CDR3 is CASSIEGSSEQYF. The CDR3 nucleotides are TGTGCCAGTAGTATAGAGGGTAGCAGTGAGCAGTACTTC. J is TRBJ2-7 and V is TRBV19; no reliable D call. The length of the CDR3 is 13 residues. Germline V gene lookup returns CDR1 LNHDA and CDR2 SQIVND (reference sequence). The germline V and J ends were trimmed by 0 bases and 7 bases, with 10 bases remaining between them.